The present T cell receptor (beta chain) was sequenced within a study of blood T cell repertoires in COVID-19. Overall study context: Sites across the United States, Italy and Spain contributed samples from acute and convalescent COVID-19. From T cells, B-cell-depleted T cells, or PBMCs came the material, which was cDNA or gDNA.

How the authors handled the data: Estimation of nucleated cell counts was performed using reference gene primer amplification. Produced via immunoSEQ multiplex PCR; TCRdb's table is partial and in-frame only. That table furnishes V, J and clone size, whereas the DNA furnished D and trimming. The data show hundreds of thousands of clones, with 70% to 90% seen just once and over 1% held by the top ten. The germline gives CDR1 SGDLS, CDR2 YYNGEE. V gave up 1 base and J gave up 5 bases, with 9 bases separating them. CDR3 length: 14 residues. The sequence was obtained from a man in his 70s with acute or convalescent COVID-19. Sequenced sample: peripheral blood. The chain is built from TRBV9 and TRBJ1-4, with a possible D match to TRBD1 (5 bases). The chain's CDR3 is CASSVTGSNEKLFF. CDR3 bases: TGTGCCAGCAGCGTAACAGGATCAAATGAAAAACTGTTTTTT. The whole variable domain, filled in from reference TRBV9 and TRBJ1-4, reads DSGVTQTPKHLITATGQRVTLRCSPRSGDLSVYWYQQSLDQGLQFLIQYYNGEERAKGNILERFSAQQFPDLHSELNLSSLELGDSALYFCASSVTGSNEKLFFGSGTQLSVL.